Below are 30 T cell receptor beta chains sequenced from a single sample in a study of Ad26.COV2.S vaccination and SARS-CoV-2 variants. TCRdb keeps only in-frame clones here, not all; method: immunoSEQ multiplex PCR. The data hold 300,000 to 400,000 clones, with almost 90% observed a single time. The treatment here: some 20 received Ad26.COV2.S at low or high dose, single or two shots; roughly five received placebo; per-sample allocation not given. Collection of samples fell on day 63 after the first vaccine or placebo injection. The sequencing used peripheral blood, collected in a trial of Ad26.COV2.S vaccine versus placebo. These receptor sequences come from a person between 18 and 59 years old who received the Ad26.COV2.S COVID-19 vaccine or a placebo.

V gene TRBV5-4 combines with J gene TRBJ1-3; maybe TRBD1 (5 bases). CDR3 length: 14 amino acids. The ends were cut back, 4 bases at V and 4 bases at J, with 12 bases in the middle. Germline CDR1 and CDR2: SGHNT and YYREEE (reference sequence). CDR3 sequence (DNA): TGTGCCAGCAGCCTAGGGACTGGGGGAAACACCATATATTTT. Protein sequence: CASSLGTGGNTIYF.

V usage is TRBV5-1 and J usage is TRBJ1-2; D unclear. CDR3 length: 14 amino acids. The V end lost 0 bases, the J end lost 0 bases, and 6 bases lay between the germline ends. Germline assignment: CDR1 SGHRS and CDR2 YFSETQ. The CDR3 sequence is CASSLGSANYGYTF. The DNA of the CDR3 is TGCGCCAGCAGCTTGGGGTCTGCTAACTATGGCTACACCTTC.

This chain connects TRBV2 to TRBJ1-2; tentatively, D is TRBD1 (5 bases). This CDR3 has 14 amino acids. Germline-derived CDR1 and CDR2 are SNHLY and FYNNEI. V dropped 5 bases and J dropped 6 bases, with 16 bases sitting between them. The CDR3 spells CASSQGRDIHGYTF. CDR3 nucleotide sequence: TGTGCCAGCAGTCAGGGCAGGGATATTCATGGCTACACCTTC.

The chain joins TRBV3-1 (or the pseudogene TRBV3-2) to TRBJ2-7; D ambiguous. Germline V gene sequence: CDR1 LGHDT, CDR2 YNNKEL (reference sequence). The CDR3 contains 13 residues. The V end was cut by 1 base, the J end by 3 bases, with 7 bases between. Here the CDR3 reads CASSQVPGYEQYF. DNA for the CDR3: TGTGCCAGCAGCCAAGTACCGGGCTACGAGCAGTACTTC.

The chain employs TRBV6-5 and TRBJ2-2; 7 bases are shared with TRBD2. Trimming cost V 3 bases and J 5 bases; bases outside gene matches: 6. CDR1 is MNHEY and CDR2 is SVGAGI in the germline V gene. The CDR3 contains 15 residues. The DNA of the CDR3 is TGTGCCAGCAGTTATCGACTAGCAGGTACCGGGGAGCTGTTTTTT. Its translation: CASSYRLAGTGELFF.

The CDR3 nucleotides are TGTGCCAGCAGTCCCATCCTCACAGGACTGAACACTGAAGCTTTCTTT. It is translated as CASSPILTGLNTEAFF. The V and J genes are TRBV27 and TRBJ1-1, with D maybe TRBD1 (5 bases). The length of the CDR3 is 16 residues. The V and J ends lost 5 bases and 0 bases respectively, with 16 bases between them. In germline, CDR1 is MNHEY, CDR2 SMNVEV (reference sequence).

This sequence joins TRBV11-3 and TRBJ2-3; the D gene is possibly TRBD1 (6 bases). V gave up 5 bases and J gave up 2 bases, with 20 bases separating them. Germline values: CDR1 SGHNT, CDR2 YENEEA. This CDR3 is 17 amino acids long. CDR3 amino acids: CASSLGAAATDTDTQYF. The CDR3 nucleotides read TGTGCCAGCAGCCTGGGGGCAGCGGCAACCGACACAGATACGCAGTATTTT.

The chain recombines TRBV14 with TRBJ1-6, with 8 positions matching TRBD1. After removal of 2 bases from V and 8 bases from J, the junction contained 8 bases not matched to a gene. This CDR3 region has 16 residues. The germline gives CDR1 SGHDN, CDR2 FVKESK. CDR3 nucleotides: TGTGCCAGCAGCCAATCAGGGGGCGGTGTGGATTCACCCCTCCACTTT. Protein: CASSQSGGGVDSPLHF.

The chain employs TRBV14 and TRBJ2-6; D is unclear. Trimming took 4 bases from V and 2 from J, leaving 12 bases between them. Germline-derived CDR1 and CDR2 are SGHDN and FVKESK. This CDR3 spans 16 amino acids. CDR3 loop: CASSLLGAAGANVLTF. The DNA of the CDR3 is TGTGCCAGCAGCCTCCTTGGAGCTGCTGGGGCCAACGTCCTGACTTTC.

Here the CDR3 DNA reads TGTGCCAGCAGCCCGGGGGGGCCCCCTCCTTACAATGAGCAGTTCTTC. This codes for CASSPGGPPPYNEQFF. This rearrangement joins TRBV5-6 to TRBJ2-1; 8 bases align to TRBD2. Per the germline V gene, CDR1 is SGHDT and CDR2 is YYEEEE. This CDR3 is 16 amino acids long. V shed 4 bases and J 4 bases; nucleotides not matched to a gene: 10.

This chain joins TRBV6-2 or TRBV6-3 and TRBJ2-1; TRBD2 matches at 7 bases. Germline V gives CDR1 MNHEY, CDR2 SVGEGT. After removal of 0 bases from V and 2 bases from J, the junction contained 4 bases not matched to a gene. The CDR3 extends over 16 amino acids. The CDR3 coding sequence is TGTGCCAGCAGTTACTCAGCGGGACCCCCCTACAATGAGCAGTTCTTC. Translated: CASSYSAGPPYNEQFF.

This chain links TRBV5-1 with TRBJ2-1; either TRBD1 or TRBD2 may supply D (5 bases each). The CDR3 extends over 13 amino acids. Between the trimmed V and J ends, which lost 5 bases and 4 bases, there was a span of 10 bases. Looked up from germline, CDR1 is SGHRS and CDR2 is YFSETQ. The CDR3, as DNA: TGCGCCAGCAGTATCGAGGGGTACAATGAGCAGTTCTTC. Translated: CASSIEGYNEQFF.

The CDR3 sequence is CATKKAGTGLNEQFF. The CDR3 bases are TGTGCCACCAAAAAAGCCGGGACAGGGCTGAATGAGCAGTTCTTC. The J gene is TRBJ2-1, the V gene TRBV27; 9 bases map to TRBD1. The trim removed 10 bases at V and 7 bases at J, leaving 14 bases unmatched. The germline CDR1 and CDR2 sequences are MNHEY and SMNVEV (reference sequence). The CDR3 runs to 15 residues.

This chain joins TRBV24-1 and TRBJ1-2; D ambiguous. In germline, CDR1 is KGHDR, CDR2 SFDVKD. Between the trimmed V and J ends, which lost 4 bases and 6 bases, there was a span of 8 bases. The CDR3 contains 12 residues. The CDR3 region has the DNA TGTGCCACCAGTGACCCCCTGGATGGCTACACCTTC. Its protein product is CATSDPLDGYTF.

This clone appeared once. This rearrangement joins TRBV5-4 to TRBJ2-1, with D unclear. Germline values: CDR1 SGHNT, CDR2 YYREEE (reference sequence). This CDR3 region has 12 residues. V was cut by 0 bases and J by 7 bases, with 5 bases left in between. The CDR3 nucleotides read TGTGCCAGCAGCTTGGACTGGAATGAGCAGTTCTTC. Translated: CASSLDWNEQFF.

This chain uses TRBV6-2 or TRBV6-3 with TRBJ2-5, with D possibly TRBD1 on 5 matching bases. V shed 6 bases and J shed 2 bases, with 19 bases lying between them. This CDR3 comprises 16 residues. Germline V gene data show CDR1 as MNHEY and CDR2 as SVGEGT. CDR3 nucleotide sequence: TGTGCCAGCAGCCCTCTTCCTGACAGCCTGCAAGAGACCCAGTACTTC. Its translation: CASSPLPDSLQETQYF.

This sequence joins TRBV7-2 and TRBJ1-6, with 7 positions matching TRBD1. The trim removed 8 bases at V and 6 bases at J, leaving 10 bases unmatched. Germline lookup yields CDR1 SGHTA and CDR2 FQGNSA. CDR3 length equals 15 residues. CDR3 in amino acids: CASGLETGINSPLHF. The CDR3 nucleotides are TGTGCCAGCGGATTAGAGACAGGGATTAATTCACCCCTCCACTTT.

This clone was found once. V usage is TRBV6-5 and J usage is TRBJ2-7; D possibly uses TRBD1 or TRBD2 (5 bases each). Deletions cut 8 bases from V and 0 bases from J, with 17 bases between. The CDR3 runs 15 residues. The germline V gene encodes CDR1 MNHEY and CDR2 SVGAGI. The CDR3 DNA follows: TGTGCCAGCTCTCACACCCGGGACGACTCCTACGAGCAGTACTTC. Translated, it gives CASSHTRDDSYEQYF.

This clone has a single count. The CDR3 DNA reads TGTGCCAGCTCACCTCAAAGATCGGGATCCACAGATACGCAGTATTTT. It codes for CASSPQRSGSTDTQYF. The chain is built from TRBV18 and TRBJ2-3, with TRBD2 as a possible D gene (5 bases). The CDR3 loop spans 16 amino acids. Germline CDR1 reads KGHSH; CDR2 reads LQKENI. V lost 3 bases, J lost 2 bases, and 15 bases lay in between.

The chain uses TRBV3-1 (or the pseudogene TRBV3-2) and TRBJ2-6, with a possible D match to TRBD1 (5 bases). Germline lookup yields CDR1 LGHDT and CDR2 YNNKEL (reference sequence). Trimming took off 0 bases at V and 1 base at J, with 7 bases between the two ends. This CDR3 spans 16 amino acids. CDR3 sequence: CASSQEGRSGANVLTF. For the CDR3, the DNA is TGTGCCAGCAGCCAAGAGGGGCGGTCTGGGGCCAACGTCCTGACTTTC.

The rearrangement joins TRBV7-8 to TRBJ1-5, with 8 bases aligning to TRBD1. This CDR3 contains 16 residues. Germline CDR1 reads SGHVS; CDR2 reads FQNEAQ. V gave up 2 bases and J gave up 0 bases; unmatched junction bases: 3. The CDR3 reads CASSLRTGYSNQPQHF. The CDR3 coding sequence is TGTGCCAGCAGCTTAAGGACAGGGTATAGCAATCAGCCCCAGCATTTT. The variable domain in full, with the rest retrieved from reference TRBV7-8 and TRBJ1-5, is GAGVSQSPRYKVAKRGQDVALRCDPISGHVSLFWYQQALGQGPEFLTYFQNEAQLDKSGLPSDRFFAERPEGSVSTLKIQRTQQEDSAVYLCASSLRTGYSNQPQHFGDGTRLSIL.

The rearrangement uses TRBV3-1 (or the pseudogene TRBV3-2) and TRBJ1-2, with TRBD1 matching over 10 bases. J lost 4 bases, V lost 5 bases, and 10 bases had no gene match. CDR1 and CDR2 (germline): LGHDT, YNNKEL (reference sequence). This CDR3 contains 16 residues. The CDR3 sequence is CASSNGGQGIGYGYTF. CDR3 DNA: TGTGCCAGCAGCAATGGGGGACAGGGGATAGGCTATGGCTACACCTTC.

V is TRBV19 and J is TRBJ2-3; 8 bases are shared with TRBD2. Germline V gene lookup returns CDR1 LNHDA and CDR2 SQIVND (reference sequence). The CDR3 totals 18 residues. V dropped 6 bases and J dropped 5; count of bases not matched to a gene: 19. The CDR3 DNA sequence: TGTGCCAGTAGGAGGACTGGGGGACGGGGGGGCCTCAAAGATACGCAGTATTTT. Protein product: CASRRTGGRGGLKDTQYF. Full variable domain (remainder filled in from reference TRBV19 and TRBJ2-3): DGGITQSPKYLFRKEGQNVTLSCEQNLNHDAMYWYRQDPGQGLRLIYYSQIVNDFQKGDIAEGYSVSREKKESFPLTVTSAQKNPTAFYLCASRRTGGRGGLKDTQYFGPGTRLTVL.

This chain joins TRBV28 and TRBJ2-7; TRBD1 aligns across 10 bases. V lost 2 bases and J lost 4; bases outside the gene matches: 2. Germline V gene sequence: CDR1 MDHEN, CDR2 SYDVKM. This CDR3 contains 14 residues. The CDR3 region is CASSLGQGEYEQYV. The CDR3 DNA is TGTGCCAGCAGTTTAGGACAGGGGGAATACGAGCAGTACGTC.

V and J are TRBV7-9 and TRBJ1-2, with no clear D. The CDR3 extends over 14 amino acids. Germline V gene data show CDR1 as SEHNR and CDR2 as FQNEAQ (reference sequence). Trimming pared 3 bases from V and 0 bases from J, leaving 8 bases between. CDR3 protein: CASSFPGPNYGYTF. The CDR3 DNA reads TGTGCCAGCAGCTTCCCGGGTCCTAACTATGGCTACACCTTC.

With respect to this clone: A read error may account for a junction end that differs from germline. The J gene is TRBJ2-1, the V gene TRBV6-4; possibly TRBD2 for D (7 bases). The germline V gene has CDR1 MRHNA and CDR2 SNTAGT. CDR3 size: 12 residues. The CDR3, as DNA: TGTGCCAGCAGTGACTCGGGGGGGCGCACGGTCTTC. Amino acid sequence: CASSDSGGRTVF.

This rearrangement joins TRBV4-3 to TRBJ2-1, with D perhaps matching TRBD1 (6 bases). Germline V gives CDR1 LGHNA, CDR2 YSLEER. V lost 2 bases and J 3 bases, leaving 26 bases between the germline ends. CDR3 size: 20 residues. The CDR3 nucleotides read TGCGCCAGCAGCCAACTAAAAACAGGGTCCCTGCGAGGGCACTACAATGAGCAGTTCTTC. Its protein is CASSQLKTGSLRGHYNEQFF.

This sequence joins TRBV9 and TRBJ1-1; 10 nucleotides align to TRBD1. Per germline, CDR1 SGDLS and CDR2 YYNGEE. This CDR3 is 16 amino acids long. The ends lost 4 bases at V and 7 bases at J; junction bases unmatched: 13. The DNA of the CDR3 is TGTGCCAGCAGCCACGAGACAGGGGGCGACGGTAATGAAGCTTTCTTT. As protein: CASSHETGGDGNEAFF. The full variable domain, completed using reference TRBV9 and TRBJ1-1, is DSGVTQTPKHLITATGQRVTLRCSPRSGDLSVYWYQQSLDQGLQFLIQYYNGEERAKGNILERFSAQQFPDLHSELNLSSLELGDSALYFCASSHETGGDGNEAFFGQGTRLTVV.

This clone was observed a single time. In DNA form, the CDR3 reads TGTGCCAGCAGAGTGGGGCCCGTGTGGGACAGAGGAGGTCTCTATGGCTACACCTTC. Translated, it gives CASRVGPVWDRGGLYGYTF. The chain couples TRBV7-2 to TRBJ1-2, with TRBD1 matching over 7 bases. Germline V gene lookup returns CDR1 SGHTA and CDR2 FQGNSA. The CDR3 length is 19 residues. V lost 6 bases to trimming and J lost 4 bases; unmatched junction nucleotides: 23. The full variable domain, completed using reference TRBV7-2 and TRBJ1-2, is GAGVSQSPSNKVTEKGKDVELRCDPISGHTALYWYRQSLGQGLEFLIYFQGNSAPDKSGLPSDRFSAERTGGSVSTLTIQRTQQEDSAVYLCASRVGPVWDRGGLYGYTFGSGTRLTVV.

The CDR3 sequence is CASSGNRVTLTDTQYF. CDR3 sequence (DNA): TGTGCCAGCAGCGGCAACAGGGTTACCTTGACAGATACGCAGTATTTT. This chain uses TRBV9 with TRBJ2-3; D perhaps matches TRBD1 (6 bases). Germline CDR1 SGDLS, CDR2 YYNGEE. This CDR3 is built from 16 residues. The V end was cut by 3 bases, the J end by 3 bases, with 17 bases between.